A selection of T cell receptor beta chains follows, all from one sample in a study of Graves' ophthalmopathy and Graves' hyperthyroidism. TCRdb called the multiplex PCR reads again in MiXCR, with one record for every CDR3 protein. In the table there are 200,000 to 300,000 distinct CDR3 sequences, 45% to 55% of which are singletons. Material: peripheral blood. All receptors derive from an adult man with Graves' ophthalmopathy. Both conserved end residues are part of each CDR3. The D gene is left open where the match is weak. Size is stated for part of the rows, as once, few or many counts, or as a class when the clone is expanded.

D	size	V	J	DNA	CDR3
TRBD1	-	TRBV11-2	TRBJ2-2	TGTGCCAGCAGCTTACAGGGGGCAGTGCCCGGGGAGCTGTTTTTT	CASSLQGAVPGELFF
TRBD1	many	TRBV5-8	TRBJ1-4	TGTGCCAGCAGCTCAAACAGGGGCATTGATGAAAAACTGTTTTTT	CASSSNRGIDEKLFF
-	once	TRBV10-3	TRBJ2-2	TGTGCCATCAGTGATCCGACAGAGAACACCGGGGAGCTGTTTTTT	CAISDPTENTGELFF
-	-	TRBV9	TRBJ1-2	TGTGCCAGCAGCGTAGGGAGGCAGGGTTCGAGCTATGGCTACACCTTC	CASSVGRQGSSYGYTF
-	-	TRBV29-1	TRBJ1-5	TGCAGCGTTGTCACCGGGCCGTGGGGCAATCAGCCCCAGCATTTT	CSVVTGPWGNQPQHF
-	few	TRBV3-1	TRBJ1-1	TGTGCCAGCAGCCAAGGTTGGAGGAACACTGAAGCTTTCTTT	CASSQGWRNTEAFF
-	-	TRBV19	TRBJ1-4	TGTGCCAGTAGTTCCCGGGGGGGTATAGGAGAAAAACTGTTTTTT	CASSSRGGIGEKLFF
-	-	TRBV7-9	TRBJ1-2	TGTGCCAGCAGCTTAGCGAGGGAGAGTGGCTACACCTTC	CASSLARESGYTF
-	-	TRBV4-1	TRBJ1-3	TGCGCCAGCAGCCAAGTCGGGCTTTCCTCTGGAAACACCATATATTTT	CASSQVGLSSGNTIYF
-	few	TRBV4-1	TRBJ1-5	TGCGCCAGCAGCGACCGAAATAATCAGCCCCAGCATTTT	CASSDRNNQPQHF
-	few	TRBV7-8	TRBJ1-2	TGTGCCAGCAGTGACTCGGCAGGGGACTATGGCTACACCTTC	CASSDSAGDYGYTF
TRBD1	-	TRBV7-2	TRBJ1-1	TGTGCCAGCAGATATGGACAGGGCAACACTGAAGCTTTCTTT	CASRYGQGNTEAFF
-	few	TRBV10-3	TRBJ2-5	TGTGCCAGCAAGGAAAGGGCCGGGGAGACCCAGTACTTC	CASKERAGETQYF
-	-	TRBV10-3	TRBJ1-1	TGTGCCATCAGTCTGGGGAATGAGCAGGGCACTGAAGCTTTCTTT	CAISLGNEQGTEAFF
-	few	TRBV29-1	TRBJ2-5	TGCAGCGTTGAAGGGGCCACTCTTCCACAAGAGACCCAGTACTTC	CSVEGATLPQETQYF
-	few	TRBV20-1	TRBJ2-7	TGCAGTGCTAGAGTAGAGGGCCACTCCTACGAGCAGTACTTC	CSARVEGHSYEQYF
-	-	TRBV6-6	TRBJ2-7	TGTGCCAGCACCGAGTCTCCGTTAAGCTACGAGCAGTACTTC	CASTESPLSYEQYF
-	-	TRBV6-4	TRBJ2-7	TGTGCCAGCAGCTCCGGGACACCTATCTACGAGCAGTACTTC	CASSSGTPIYEQYF
TRBD1	-	TRBV29-1	TRBJ2-3	TGCAGCGGCGCGACAGGGGCCCGCACAGATACGCAGTATTTT	CSGATGARTDTQYF
TRBD1	-	TRBV5-1	TRBJ2-5	TGCGCCAGCAGCTTGACACCGGGACAGCAAGAGACCCAGTACTTC	CASSLTPGQQETQYF
-	-	TRBV5-6	TRBJ1-1	TGTGCCAGCAGCTTGTTCAGGACAGTGAACACTGAAGTTTTCTTT	CASSLFRTVNTEVFF
-	-	TRBV10-3	TRBJ1-3	TGTGCCAGCAGTGCTGGGGATGGTGGAAACACCATATATTTT	CASSAGDGGNTIYF
TRBD1	-	TRBV10-2	TRBJ2-5	TGTGCCAGCAGGAAACAGGGGGTGCGAGAGACCCAGTACTTC	CASRKQGVRETQYF
TRBD1	-	TRBV7-2	TRBJ2-2	TGTGCCAGCAGCTCCACAGGGGTTTACACCGGGGAGCTGTTTTTT	CASSSTGVYTGELFF
-	-	TRBV19	TRBJ1-1	TGTGCCAGTAGTCCCCCCAGGGAGGTGCGAGCTTTCTTT	CASSPPREVRAFF
-	few	TRBV20-1	TRBJ1-5	TGCAGTGCTAGAGAGGGGGCTAGCAATCAGCCCCAGCATTTT	CSAREGASNQPQHF
TRBD1	-	TRBV6-6	TRBJ1-4	TGTGCCAGCAGTGACATGGGACAGGGAACTGAAAAACTGTTTTTT	CASSDMGQGTEKLFF
-	few	TRBV7-2	TRBJ1-1	TGTGCCAGCAGTTTCAGGGTAAACCTGAACACTGAAGCTTTCTTT	CASSFRVNLNTEAFF
-	few	TRBV5-4	TRBJ2-5	TGTGCCAGCAGCTTGGGCGACGAAGAGACCCAGTACTTC	CASSLGDEETQYF
-	few	TRBV9	TRBJ2-5	TGTGCCAGCAGCGTAGCGGGAGAGTACCAAGAGACCCAGTACTTC	CASSVAGEYQETQYF
TRBD2	-	TRBV10-3	TRBJ2-2	TGTGCCATCAGTGACGCGGGGGGCACCGGGGAGCTGTTTTTT	CAISDAGGTGELFF
-	-	TRBV7-9	TRBJ1-1	TGTGCCAGCAGCTTACGAAGTAGGGTAGAAGCTTTCTTT	CASSLRSRVEAFF
TRBD1	-	TRBV10-2	TRBJ2-7	TGTGCCAGCATCAGAAGACGGGACAGAGCATACGAGCAGTACTTC	CASIRRRDRAYEQYF
-	many	TRBV10-3	TRBJ1-2	TGTGCCATCAACCCGGACGGCACTAACTATGGCTACACCTTC	CAINPDGTNYGYTF
-	few	TRBV2	TRBJ2-7	TGTGCCAGCAGTGACAACCGGCTTTACGAGCAGTACTTC	CASSDNRLYEQYF
TRBD1	few	TRBV7-9	TRBJ1-1	TGTGCCAGCAGCGAATCCAACAGGGGTTGGGCTTTCTTT	CASSESNRGWAFF
TRBD1	few	TRBV9	TRBJ1-6	TGTGCCAGCAGCTGGGGACAGGAGAATTCACCCCTCCACTTT	CASSWGQENSPLHF
TRBD2	-	TRBV20-1	TRBJ2-7	TGCAGTGCTAGAGATCGGCTAGCGGGTGCCTACGAGCAGTACTTC	CSARDRLAGAYEQYF